The 13 T cell receptor beta chains below come from one sample, sequenced in a study of T cells after yellow fever vaccination. TCRdb recomputed calls from the 5' RACE reads with MiXCR, one row per CDR3 protein. The sample has 250,000 or so distinct CDR3 sequences, more than 3.5% seen once. Specimen: PBMCs, collected 15 days after the yellow fever booster vaccination. The receptors derive from a man between 18 and 29 years old who received the YFV17D yellow fever vaccine.

This clonotype showed up many times. The chain has TRBV12-3 or TRBV12-4 and TRBJ1-6; 7 nucleotides line up with TRBD1. The CDR3 loop spans 14 amino acids. J was trimmed by 9 bases and V by 5 bases; bases with no gene match: 7. CDR3 bases: TGTGCCAGCAGTCCGACAGGGTTGGGTTCACCCCTCCACTTT. Translation: CASSPTGLGSPLHF.

This clonotype was counted many times. The chain joins TRBV10-2 to TRBJ2-5; D may be TRBD1 (6 bases). The length of the CDR3 is 15 residues. The germline V gene has CDR1 WSHSY and CDR2 SAAADI. The germline V and J ends were trimmed by 3 bases and 1 base, with 12 bases remaining between them. The CDR3 bases are TGCGCCAGCAGTGACTTACAGGGAACCCAAGAGACCCAGTACTTC. Its protein product is CASSDLQGTQETQYF.

Ten or more counts support this clonotype. The chain couples TRBV29-1 to TRBJ2-5, with D perhaps matching TRBD1 (5 bases). Germline V gene lookup returns CDR1 SQVTM and CDR2 ANQGSEA. The CDR3 runs to 12 residues. V lost 5 bases to trimming and J lost 0 bases, with 7 bases between them. The CDR3, as DNA: TGCAGCGTTTTGACAGACCAAGAGACCCAGTACTTC. Encoded protein: CSVLTDQETQYF. Looking up the rest from reference TRBV29-1 and TRBJ2-5 gives the full variable domain: SAVISQKPSRDICQRGTSLTIQCQVDSQVTMMFWYRQQPGQSLTLIATANQGSEATYESGFVIDKFPISRPNLTFSTLTVSNMSPEDSSIYLCSVLTDQETQYFGPGTRLLVL.

This clonotype has at least ten counts. V usage is TRBV28 and J usage is TRBJ1-3; 8 bases are shared with TRBD1. Germline V gives CDR1 MDHEN, CDR2 SYDVKM. The CDR3 spans 16 residues. Losses at the gene ends were 2 bases for V and 2 bases for J; bases not matched to a gene: 5. DNA of the CDR3: TGTGCCAGCAGTTTAGCAGGACAGGGAACTGGAAACACCATATATTTT. The encoded protein is CASSLAGQGTGNTIYF.

Remarks on this clonotype: This clone may be a read error of a much larger clone one base away. The rearrangement joins TRBV5-1 to TRBJ2-5; D uncertain. The CDR3 is 14 residues long. The germline V gene encodes CDR1 SGHRS and CDR2 YFSETQ. The CDR3 here is CASSLVQNQKTQYF. CDR3 in DNA: TGCGCCAGCAGCTTGGTCCAGAACCAAAAGACCCAGTACTTC.

To note about this clonotype: A much larger clone differs by one base, so this may be a read error. Since the CDR3 does not end with the conserved phenylalanine or tryptophan, this likely comes from a read error. This rearrangement joins TRBV20-1 to TRBJ2-1, with 7 bases identical to TRBD2. J gave up 3 bases and V 3 bases, and 5 bases lay outside the gene matches. This CDR3 spans 14 amino acids. CDR1 and CDR2 (germline): DFQATT, SNEGSKA (reference sequence). DNA for the CDR3: TGCAGTGCTAGCTCAGCGGGGCTCTACAATGAGCAGTTCCTC. Protein: CSASSAGLYNEQFL.

Many counts were recorded for this clonotype. The gene calls are TRBV14 and TRBJ2-5; 7 nucleotides line up with TRBD2. CDR3 length: 15 residues. Germline V gene lookup returns CDR1 SGHDN and CDR2 FVKESK. J lost 5 bases, V lost 0 bases, and 6 bases had no gene match. This CDR3 reads CASSQELAGVETQYF. The CDR3 DNA reads TGTGCCAGCAGCCAAGAACTGGCGGGGGTGGAGACCCAGTACTTC.

This clonotype was seen repeatedly, ten times or more. V gene TRBV6-6 combines with J gene TRBJ1-5, with 7 bases fitting TRBD1. The V and J ends lost 0 bases and 1 base, in that order; junction bases with no gene match: 3. CDR1 is MNHNY and CDR2 is SVGAGI in the germline V gene (reference sequence). CDR3 length equals 16 residues. As DNA, the CDR3 is TGTGCCAGCAGTTACTCGTTAGGGGGCAGCAATCAGCCCCAGCATTTT. This encodes CASSYSLGGSNQPQHF.

At least ten counts were recorded for this clonotype. The rearrangement links TRBV7-9 to TRBJ1-2; 7 bases line up with TRBD1. The J segment lost 3 bases and the V segment lost 5 bases, leaving 6 bases of the junction unmatched. The CDR3 runs to 14 residues. Germline CDR1 reads SEHNR; CDR2 reads FQNEAQ (reference sequence). In nucleotides, the CDR3 is TGTGCCAGCAGCCGAGCAGGGGGTGACTATGGCTACACCTTC. Translating it yields CASSRAGGDYGYTF.

In this sample, this clonotype turned up many times. The V and J genes are TRBV13 and TRBJ2-3, with TRBD2 matching 10 bases. With 2 bases clipped from V and 2 bases from J, the junction kept 4 bases outside the gene matches. Germline loops: CDR1 PRHDT, CDR2 FYEKMQ (reference sequence). This CDR3 is built from 16 residues. CDR3 in DNA: TGTGCCAGCAGCTTAAAAGGACTAGCGGCCACAGATACGCAGTATTTT. Translated, it gives CASSLKGLAATDTQYF.

In this sample, this clonotype turned up many times. V is TRBV6-5 and J is TRBJ2-2; D is possibly TRBD1 or TRBD2 (6 bases each). Germline V CDR1 and CDR2: MNHEY, SVGAGI. Trimming left V 1 base short and J 2 bases short, with 8 bases between. CDR3 length: 15 residues. CDR3 residues: CASSYWGANTGELFF. The CDR3 bases are TGTGCCAGCAGTTACTGGGGGGCAAACACCGGGGAGCTGTTTTTT.

The chain couples TRBV20-1 to TRBJ2-1, with 8 bases matching TRBD2. V lost 6 bases to trimming and J lost 15 bases; unmatched junction nucleotides: 22. Germline V gene data show CDR1 as DFQATT and CDR2 as SNEGSKA (reference sequence). The CDR3 spans 15 residues. The CDR3 DNA follows: TGCAGTGCCCGAGACGGGGGGGGTCCCTTCTATGAGGTGTTCTTC. Residues: CSARDGGGPFYEVFF.

This clonotype was counted at least ten times. V is TRBV24-1 and J is TRBJ1-5; D is unresolved. In germline, CDR1 is KGHDR, CDR2 SFDVKD. The CDR3 spans 13 residues. The ends were cut back, 5 bases at V and 7 bases at J, with 11 bases in the middle. CDR3 DNA: TGTGCCACCAGTGGTAGCGGGGAACAGCCCCAGCATTTT. It specifies CATSGSGEQPQHF.